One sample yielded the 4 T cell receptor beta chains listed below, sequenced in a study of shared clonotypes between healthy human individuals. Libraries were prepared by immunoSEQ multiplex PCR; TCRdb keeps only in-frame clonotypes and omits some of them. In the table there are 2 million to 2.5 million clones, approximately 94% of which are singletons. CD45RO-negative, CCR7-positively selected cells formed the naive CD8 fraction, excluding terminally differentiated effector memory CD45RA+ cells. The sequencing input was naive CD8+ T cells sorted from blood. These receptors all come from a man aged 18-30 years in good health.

CDR3: CASSPVEGLYDEQYF. DNA of the CDR3: TGTGCCAGCAGCCCCGTTGAGGGTCTATATGACGAGCAGTACTTC. This chain uses TRBV27 with TRBJ2-7; D is possibly TRBD2 (5 bases). CDR1 and CDR2 (germline): MNHEY, SMNVEV (reference sequence). The CDR3 is made up of 15 amino acids. V shed 6 bases and J shed 5 bases, with 20 bases lying between them.

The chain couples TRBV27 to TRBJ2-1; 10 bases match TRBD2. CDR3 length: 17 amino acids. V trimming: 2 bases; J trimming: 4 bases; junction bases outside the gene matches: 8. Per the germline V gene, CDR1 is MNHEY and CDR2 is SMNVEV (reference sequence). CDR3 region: CASSLSLAGDLYNEQFF. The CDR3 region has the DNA TGTGCCAGCAGTTTAAGTCTAGCGGGGGACTTATACAATGAGCAGTTCTTC.

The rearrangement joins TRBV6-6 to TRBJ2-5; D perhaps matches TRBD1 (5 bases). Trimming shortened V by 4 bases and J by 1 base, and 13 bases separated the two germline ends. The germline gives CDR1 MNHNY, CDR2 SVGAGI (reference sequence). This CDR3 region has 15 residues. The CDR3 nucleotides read TGTGCCAGCAGTTCCTCGTGGGGCAGCCAAGAGACCCAGTACTTC. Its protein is CASSSSWGSQETQYF.

The DNA for the CDR3 is TGTGCCAGCAGTGAATTCGAGGCAGGGGATCCGGGACTGTTTTTT. This gives the protein CASSEFEAGDPGLFF. V and J are TRBV2 and TRBJ1-4, with D perhaps matching TRBD1 (6 bases). This CDR3 contains 15 residues. Germline CDR1 SNHLY, CDR2 FYNNEI. The V gene lost 2 bases and the J gene lost 13 bases, with 20 bases spanning the gap. The complete variable domain, with remaining parts taken from reference TRBV2 and TRBJ1-4, reads EPEVTQTPSHQVTQMGQEVILRCVPISNHLYFYWYRQILGQKVEFLVSFYNNEISEKSEIFDDQFSVERPDGSNFTLKIRSTKLEDSAMYFCASSEFEAGDPGLFFGSGTQLSVL.